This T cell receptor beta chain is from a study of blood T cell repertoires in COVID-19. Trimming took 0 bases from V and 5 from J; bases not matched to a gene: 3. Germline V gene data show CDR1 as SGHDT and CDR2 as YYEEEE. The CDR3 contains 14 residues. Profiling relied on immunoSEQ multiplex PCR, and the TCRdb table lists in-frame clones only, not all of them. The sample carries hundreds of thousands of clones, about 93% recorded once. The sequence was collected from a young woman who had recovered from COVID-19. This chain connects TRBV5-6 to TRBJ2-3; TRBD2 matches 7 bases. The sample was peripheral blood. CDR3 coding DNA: TGTGCCAGCAGCTTGGTCCTAGCGGAAGATACGCAGTATTTT. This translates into CASSLVLAEDTQYF.